This entry lists 27 T cell receptor beta chains sequenced from one sample in a study of neurological immune-mediated disorders. TCRdb reprocessed the 5' RACE reads via MiXCR and lists one record per CDR3 protein. The data hold roughly 89,000 distinct CDR3 sequences, with 2% to 3% observed a single time. What was sequenced was PBMCs. The receptors derive from a woman aged 25 to 39 with multiple sclerosis.

This clonotype was seen ten or more times. The chain uses TRBV7-9 and TRBJ1-2; D is ambiguous. In germline, CDR1 is SEHNR, CDR2 FQNEAQ (reference sequence). CDR3 length equals 15 residues. V was clipped by 5 bases and J by 4 bases, with 17 bases between them. The CDR3 is CASSQEFQEGYGYTF. The CDR3 nucleotides are TGTGCCAGCAGCCAAGAATTTCAGGAGGGCTATGGCTACACCTTC.

This clonotype has a count of ten or more. The V call is TRBV28, the J call TRBJ2-5; tentatively, D is TRBD2 (5 bases). V was clipped by 2 bases and J by 4 bases, with 17 bases between them. CDR3 length: 16 amino acids. Germline V gene data show CDR1 as MDHEN and CDR2 as SYDVKM. The CDR3: CASSLNRWRALETQYF. CDR3 sequence (DNA): TGTGCCAGCAGTTTAAATCGATGGCGGGCGCTAGAGACCCAGTACTTC. Variable domain in full (rest from reference TRBV28 and TRBJ2-5): DVKVTQSSRYLVKRTGEKVFLECVQDMDHENMFWYRQDPGLGLRLIYFSYDVKMKEKGDIPEGYSVSREKKERFSLILESASTNQTSMYLCASSLNRWRALETQYFGPGTRLLVL.

This clonotype was seen many times. The J gene is TRBJ2-7, the V gene TRBV12-3 or TRBV12-4; D is ambiguous. V shed 7 bases and J shed 3 bases, with 7 bases lying between them. The CDR3 has 11 amino acids. This CDR3 reads CASKVGYEQYF. CDR3 nucleotides: TGTGCCAGCAAGGTTGGCTACGAGCAGTACTTC.

This clonotype appeared a few times. Being one base from a much bigger clone, this may be a read error. V is TRBV9 and J is TRBJ1-6; perhaps TRBD1 as D (6 bases). The germline CDR1 and CDR2 sequences are SGDLS and YYNGEE. The CDR3 is made up of 14 amino acids. DNA of the CDR3: TGTGCCAGCAGCGGATCCGGGACAACTTCACACCTCCACTTT. Protein: CASSGSGTTSHLHF.

In this sample, this clonotype turned up many times. The chain combines TRBV7-2 with TRBJ1-2; D is ambiguous. The length of the CDR3 is 13 residues. Trimming removed 2 bases at V and 2 bases at J, with 6 bases between. Germline values: CDR1 SGHTA, CDR2 FQGNSA. CDR3 loop: CASSLQVNYGYTF. The CDR3 DNA sequence: TGTGCCAGCAGCTTACAGGTCAACTATGGCTACACCTTC.

This clonotype was seen ten or more times. The chain is built from TRBV5-6 and TRBJ1-5; 10 bases fit TRBD1. Germline V gives CDR1 SGHDT, CDR2 YYEEEE. The CDR3 has 16 residues. J lost 5 bases, V lost 1 base, and 6 bases had no gene match. The CDR3 region is CASSLTGQGGYQPQHF. The DNA of the CDR3 is TGTGCCAGCAGCTTGACCGGACAGGGGGGCTATCAGCCCCAGCATTTT.

The sample holds a few counts of this clonotype. The rearrangement links TRBV6-2 or TRBV6-3 to TRBJ2-5, with TRBD1 matching over 8 bases. This CDR3 is 15 amino acids long. V lost 6 bases to trimming and J lost 5 bases; unmatched junction nucleotides: 11. Germline CDR1 is MNHEY and CDR2 is SVGEGT. This CDR3 is CASSRNRGYRETQYF. Written as DNA, the CDR3 is TGTGCCAGCAGCCGCAACAGGGGGTATCGGGAGACCCAGTACTTC.

This clonotype was observed many times. J is TRBJ2-3 and V is TRBV6-4, with TRBD1 matching 7 bases. J lost 4 bases, V lost 0 bases, and 4 bases had no gene match. The CDR3 is made up of 15 amino acids. Germline V CDR1 and CDR2: MRHNA, SNTAGT. The CDR3: CASSDSTTGADTQYF. Here the CDR3 DNA reads TGTGCCAGCAGTGACTCGACCACAGGGGCAGATACGCAGTATTTT.

This clonotype was observed many times. V and J are TRBV5-1 and TRBJ2-1, with D maybe TRBD1 (5 bases). Germline assignment: CDR1 SGHRS and CDR2 YFSETQ. The CDR3 covers 16 residues. With 4 bases removed from V and 7 bases from J, the gap between germline ends came to 21 bases. CDR3 nucleotides: TGCGCCAGCAGCCAGCCAGGGCTAAGGGGCCTAAATGAGCAGTTCTTC. This encodes CASSQPGLRGLNEQFF.

There are many counts of this clonotype. Its ends do not fully match the called genes, so a read error is possible. The chain combines TRBV28 with TRBJ2-7, with D possibly TRBD2 on 7 matching bases. This CDR3 comprises 12 residues. Germline CDR1 MDHEN, CDR2 SYDVKM. The CDR3 DNA is TGTGCCAGCAGTTTACGGGACACCGGGAGGAGCTTC. It specifies CASSLRDTGRSF. Using reference TRBV28 and TRBJ2-7 for the parts outside the CDR3, the full variable domain is DVKVTQSSRYLVKRTGEKVFLECVQDMDHENMFWYRQDPGLGLRLIYFSYDVKMKEKGDIPEGYSVSREKKERFSLILESASTNQTSMYLCASSLRDTGRSFGPGTRLTVT.

In its sample, this clonotype was seen many times. This chain joins TRBV7-2 and TRBJ2-5; 12 bases line up with TRBD2. The CDR3 totals 16 residues. J gave up 4 bases and V 5 bases, and 8 bases lay outside the gene matches. The germline V gene encodes CDR1 SGHTA and CDR2 FQGNSA. CDR3 residues: CASSLTSGRLGETQYF. The CDR3 DNA reads TGTGCCAGCAGCCTAACTAGCGGGAGGCTGGGAGAGACCCAGTACTTC.

This clonotype was seen repeatedly, ten times or more. This chain joins TRBV5-1 and TRBJ2-7, with 7 positions matching TRBD2. Germline lookup yields CDR1 SGHRS and CDR2 YFSETQ. The junction had 3 bases not matched to a gene; V was cut back by 3 bases and J by 0 bases. The CDR3 totals 14 residues. The CDR3 sequence: CASSSGDYSYEQYF. The CDR3 nucleotides are TGCGCCAGCAGCTCCGGGGACTACTCCTACGAGCAGTACTTC.

This clonotype was counted ten times or more. The rearrangement uses TRBV30 and TRBJ2-2; a weak D match, TRBD1 (5 bases). Trimming removed 3 bases from V and 6 bases from J, with 17 bases in between. Germline CDR1 GTSNPN, CDR2 SVGIG (reference sequence). The CDR3 runs to 15 residues. Here the CDR3 reads CAWRWGALTAGELFF. The CDR3 DNA follows: TGTGCCTGGAGATGGGGCGCCCTAACAGCCGGGGAGCTGTTTTTT. The full variable domain, completed using reference TRBV30 and TRBJ2-2, is SQTIHQWPATLVQPVGSPLSLECTVEGTSNPNLYWYRQAAGRGLQLLFYSVGIGQISSEVPQNLSASRPQDRQFILSSKKLLLSDSGFYLCAWRWGALTAGELFFGEGSRLTVL.

This clonotype was seen at least ten times. This chain connects TRBV28 to TRBJ1-1, with D perhaps TRBD1 (5 bases). Germline CDR1 MDHEN, CDR2 SYDVKM. V dropped 5 bases and J dropped 5 bases, with 15 bases sitting between them. The CDR3 loop spans 14 amino acids. In DNA, the CDR3 is TGTGCCAGCAGTCCCTCGGAGAGGGGAACTGAAGCTTTCTTT. Its translation: CASSPSERGTEAFF. Full variable domain (missing parts from reference TRBV28 and TRBJ1-1): DVKVTQSSRYLVKRTGEKVFLECVQDMDHENMFWYRQDPGLGLRLIYFSYDVKMKEKGDIPEGYSVSREKKERFSLILESASTNQTSMYLCASSPSERGTEAFFGQGTRLTVV.

At least ten counts were recorded for this clonotype. The chain links TRBV7-2 to TRBJ2-7; D call uncertain. The V gene's germline CDR1 is SGHTA and CDR2 FQGNSA. This CDR3 comprises 15 residues. Trimming stripped 5 bases from V and 2 bases from J, with 16 bases between. The CDR3 nucleotides are TGTGCCAGCAGCCGCCAGGCAAGTATAGCCTACGAGCAGTACTTC. Its protein is CASSRQASIAYEQYF.

Ten or more counts support this clonotype. The chain links TRBV14 to TRBJ1-1, with 7 bases lining up with TRBD1. J gave up 3 bases and V 4 bases, and 8 bases lay outside the gene matches. This CDR3 is 15 amino acids long. CDR1 and CDR2 from the germline V gene are SGHDN and FVKESK. CDR3 sequence reads: CASSLPTGAYTEAFF. In DNA, the CDR3 is TGTGCCAGCAGCCTTCCCACAGGGGCGTACACTGAAGCTTTCTTT.

This clonotype was seen at least ten times. This sequence joins TRBV11-2 and TRBJ2-1, with D tentatively TRBD1 (6 bases). The CDR3 runs 14 residues. Trimming shortened V by 4 bases and J by 4 bases, and 11 bases separated the two germline ends. Germline V gene sequence: CDR1 SGHAT, CDR2 FQNNGV. The CDR3 DNA is TGTGCCAGCAGCTCCGAAGGGGGATACAATGAGCAGTTCTTC. It yields the protein CASSSEGGYNEQFF.

The table lists this clonotype with many counts. The chain combines TRBV29-1 with TRBJ2-1; 9 bases match TRBD2. The V and J ends lost 2 bases and 5 bases, in that order; junction bases with no gene match: 4. The CDR3 loop spans 14 amino acids. Germline CDR1 is SQVTM and CDR2 is ANQGSEA. Here the CDR3 reads CSVEMRLADNEQFF. For the CDR3, the DNA is TGCAGCGTTGAAATGCGACTAGCGGACAATGAGCAGTTCTTC.

This clonotype has a count of ten or more. V usage is TRBV5-1 and J usage is TRBJ1-5; D is unclear. Per germline, CDR1 SGHRS and CDR2 YFSETQ. V lost 0 bases and J 5 bases, leaving 9 bases between the germline ends. This CDR3 has 14 residues. CDR3 DNA: TGCGCCAGCAGCTTGGGAGCTATAGATCAGCCCCAGCATTTT. It encodes CASSLGAIDQPQHF.

At least ten counts were recorded for this clonotype. The chain has TRBV6-2 or TRBV6-3 and TRBJ2-1; tentatively, D is TRBD1 or TRBD2 (5 bases each). The CDR3 contains 15 residues. V dropped 5 bases and J dropped 8 bases, with 19 bases sitting between them. Germline CDR1 MNHEY, CDR2 SVGEGT. CDR3 in amino acids: CASSAVGEATHEQFF. The DNA for the CDR3 is TGTGCCAGCAGTGCCGTGGGGGAAGCGACCCATGAGCAGTTCTTC.

This clonotype was seen at least ten times. The chain is built from TRBV5-1 and TRBJ2-7, with TRBD1 matching over 7 bases. Germline V gives CDR1 SGHRS, CDR2 YFSETQ. The CDR3 is 14 amino acids. The V gene end was trimmed by 4 bases and the J gene end by 2 bases; junction bases not matched to a gene: 6. CDR3 residues: CASSPGQITYEQYF. In DNA, the CDR3 is TGCGCCAGCAGCCCGGGACAGATTACCTACGAGCAGTACTTC.

This clonotype was seen ten or more times. This chain joins TRBV24-1 and TRBJ2-1; a weak D match, TRBD2 (6 bases). From germline, CDR1 is KGHDR and CDR2 SFDVKD. Trimming pared 12 bases from V and 4 bases from J, leaving 27 bases between. This CDR3 spans 17 amino acids. CDR3 in DNA: TGTGCCGCCTTGGGCCTGGGAGGACGGGCTTATTACAATGAGCAGTTCTTC. The encoded protein is CAALGLGGRAYYNEQFF.

This clonotype was recorded many times. V and J are TRBV11-2 and TRBJ2-1, with 9 bases identical to TRBD2. With 0 bases clipped from V and 10 bases from J, the junction kept 7 bases outside the gene matches. In germline, CDR1 is SGHAT, CDR2 FQNNGV. The length of the CDR3 is 15 residues. CDR3 loop: CASSLDMLAGQEQFF. The CDR3 DNA reads as TGTGCCAGCAGCTTAGATATGCTAGCGGGACAGGAGCAGTTCTTC.

This clonotype came up many times. The V call is TRBV20-1, the J call TRBJ2-1; tentatively, D is TRBD1 or TRBD2 (5 bases each). Germline V gene sequence: CDR1 DFQATT, CDR2 SNEGSKA (reference sequence). This CDR3 has 16 amino acids. V was pared by 3 bases and J by 3 bases, with 18 bases between. The CDR3 DNA reads TGCAGTGCTAGCCCAACTAGTGGGGCGCGCTACAATGAGCAGTTCTTC. Protein: CSASPTSGARYNEQFF.

This clonotype was recorded at least ten times. The V and J genes are TRBV20-1 and TRBJ2-2; D is ambiguous. Trimming cost V 0 bases and J 0 bases, with 8 bases left between them. The germline gives CDR1 DFQATT, CDR2 SNEGSKA (reference sequence). The CDR3 length is 15 residues. The CDR3 region has the DNA TGCAGTGCTAGAGATCATAACTCGAACACCGGGGAGCTGTTTTTT. Translation: CSARDHNSNTGELFF.

Turning to this clonotype: A much larger clone lies a single base off, so this may be a read error. V is TRBV5-5 and J is TRBJ2-7; D remains ambiguous. The CDR3 is 12 amino acids. CDR1 and CDR2 from the germline V gene are SGHKS and YYEKEE (reference sequence). As DNA, the CDR3 is TGTGACAGCAGCTTCTGGACGTACGAGCAGTACTTC. Encoded protein: CDSSFWTYEQYF.

This clonotype was recorded many times. The J gene is TRBJ2-3, the V gene TRBV6-6; possibly TRBD2 for D (6 bases). In germline, CDR1 is MNHNY, CDR2 SVGAGI (reference sequence). Trimming took 6 bases from V and 2 from J, leaving 12 bases between them. The CDR3 sequence is 14 residues long. The CDR3 loop is CASSLATHTDTQYF. CDR3 DNA sequence: TGTGCCAGCAGCCTAGCGACACACACAGATACGCAGTATTTT.